This TCR beta chain was observed in a study of blood T cell repertoires in COVID-19. On the study more broadly: Researchers got acute and convalescent COVID-19 samples from the United States, Italy and Spain. PBMCs, B-cell-depleted T cells, or T cells provided the cDNA or gDNA that made up the material.

Assay used: immunoSEQ multiplex PCR; TCRdb lists only in-frame clones, some missing. This sample has over 90,000 clones, with roughly 80% found just once. Germline CDR1 LGHNA, CDR2 YSLEER. V was trimmed by 0 bases and J by 1 base, leaving 11 bases between them. The CDR3 sequence is 16 residues long. The sequence was obtained from a human donor in a cohort sampled during active COVID-19. The sequenced sample consisted of peripheral blood. The chain carries TRBV4-3 and TRBJ2-3, with a weak D call TRBD2 (5 bases). The CDR3 loop reads CASSQDRGSGTDTQYF. The DNA of the CDR3 is TGCGCCAGCAGCCAAGATCGGGGTAGTGGCACAGATACGCAGTATTTT.